This paragraph covers one T cell receptor beta chain sequence. Its target is not known. Treatment given: approximately 9-day PBMC culture with coronavirus spike peptide pools or control peptides (ViraFEST assay). The record originates from a study of vaccination and CD4 T cells after COVID-19. Cultured CD4+ T-cell DNA underwent Oncomine TCR Beta short-read sequencing. TCRdb reprocessed the PCR reads via MiXCR and lists one record per CDR3 protein. The sample holds about 25,000 distinct CDR3 sequences, roughly 71% seen once. Between the trimmed V and J ends, which lost 0 bases and 5 bases, there was a span of 19 bases. Germline loops: CDR1 DFQATT, CDR2 SNEGSKA (reference sequence). The CDR3 runs 16 residues.

This receptor was taken from a human donor who received a COVID-19 vaccine. The chain links TRBV20-1 to TRBJ2-5; no firm D call. Material: CD4+ T cells from blood, cultured in vitro, obtained after SARS-CoV-2 vaccination. DNA for the CDR3: TGCAGTGCTAGAGATCTGCCCGAAATTAGGCGGGAGACCCAGTACTTC. Its translation: CSARDLPEIRRETQYF.